This T cell receptor (beta chain) was documented in a study of metastatic and nonmetastatic thyroid tumors (dated by TCRdb to between 2020 and 2021). As for the study more broadly: The researchers compared repertoires between peripheral blood samples and tumor or nodule tissue samples from patients with malignant or benign thyroid disease.

This clone was observed a handful of times. Its antigen is currently not known. No base quality values were provided; no much bigger clone lies one nucleotide off. No treatment had been received by any patient before thyroid surgery. Patient clinical samples collected from 2012 to 2018 were retrospectively analysed using T-cell receptor beta sequencing. Receptors were amplified or captured by PCR. TCRdb shows the sequencer as Illumina HiSeq 4000. High-throughput sequencing was used to profile the CDR3 region of the TCR beta-chain in every patient. As for how the authors treated the data: CDR3 differences across clinicopathological groups were used to build a classifier for discriminating distant-metastatic papillary thyroid cancer patients. The Shannon index was used to assess repertoire diversity, and the Morisita-Horn index was used to assess tumor-blood repertoire similarity. The public reads were reanalyzed by TCRdb: fastp trimming at Q25, MiXCR alignment, in-frame beta chains only. For this entry, the V and J calls and clone size follow TCRdb and not the study's own pipeline. Within this sample are tens of thousands of clones, with about 26% of them counted one time only. Together, the top ten hold approximately 10% of the sample.

Results and caveats for the whole study, not just this receptor: In both blood and tumor samples, malignant tumors were reported to have significantly higher TCR beta diversity than benign nodules.

V drops 5 bases and J drops 3 bases, leaving 14 bases in between. CDR1 DFQATT and CDR2 SNEGSKA are derived from the germline V gene (reference sequence). Including the terminal cysteine and phenylalanine, the CDR3 comprises 13 residues. Only CDR3 DNA remains: 39 bases, in frame from the first base. The sample comprised blood. This receptor was obtained from a male donor with papillary thyroid cancer or a benign thyroid nodule (not recorded which). Some clones in this sample may be carry-over from other donors' samples. The chain links TRBV20-1 with TRBJ2-7, with the D call perhaps TRBD1 or TRBD2, as 5 bases match in each case. The base sequence is TGCAGTGCTCGTACCGGGACCTTCTACGAGCAGTACTTC. This gives the protein CSARTGTFYEQYF.